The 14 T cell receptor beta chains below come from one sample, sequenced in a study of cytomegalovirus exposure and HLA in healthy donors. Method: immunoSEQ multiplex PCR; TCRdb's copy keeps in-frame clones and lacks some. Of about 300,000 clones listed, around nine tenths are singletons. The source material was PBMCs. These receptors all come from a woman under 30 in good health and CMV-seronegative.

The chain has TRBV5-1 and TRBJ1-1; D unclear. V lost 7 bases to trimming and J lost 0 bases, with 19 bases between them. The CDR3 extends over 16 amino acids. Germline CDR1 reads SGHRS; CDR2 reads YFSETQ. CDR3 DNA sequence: TGCGCCAGCGGTTTGGAAGCGACCACGTTGAACACTGAAGCTTTCTTT. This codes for CASGLEATTLNTEAFF.

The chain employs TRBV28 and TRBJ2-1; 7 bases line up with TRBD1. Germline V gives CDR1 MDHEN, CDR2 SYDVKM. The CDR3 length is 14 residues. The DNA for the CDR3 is TGTCCCTCTCTAGACAGGGCCCCCTACAATGAGCAGTTCTTC. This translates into CPSLDRAPYNEQFF.

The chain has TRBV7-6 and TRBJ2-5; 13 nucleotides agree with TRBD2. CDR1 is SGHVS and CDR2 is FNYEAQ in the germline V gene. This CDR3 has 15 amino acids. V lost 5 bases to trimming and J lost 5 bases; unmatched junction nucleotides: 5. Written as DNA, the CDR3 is TGTGCCAGCAGCCTCCAGGGACTAGCGGGGGAGACCCAGTACTTC. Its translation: CASSLQGLAGETQYF.

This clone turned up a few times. CDR3 DNA sequence: TGTGCCAGCAGCGTGGAACCAACAGGAACCTACGAGCAGTACTTC. Encoded protein: CASSVEPTGTYEQYF. This chain connects TRBV9 to TRBJ2-7; D is perhaps TRBD1 (5 bases). This CDR3 has 15 amino acids. Germline loops: CDR1 SGDLS, CDR2 YYNGEE. The ends were cut back, 2 bases at V and 2 bases at J, with 14 bases in the middle.

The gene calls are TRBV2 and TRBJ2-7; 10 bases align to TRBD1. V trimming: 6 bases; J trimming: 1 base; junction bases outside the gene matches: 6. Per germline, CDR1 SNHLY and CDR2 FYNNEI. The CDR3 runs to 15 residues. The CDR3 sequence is CASSTDRGRSYEQYF. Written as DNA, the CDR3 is TGTGCCAGCAGCACAGACAGGGGGCGTTCCTACGAGCAGTACTTC. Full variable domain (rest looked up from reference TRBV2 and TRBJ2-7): EPEVTQTPSHQVTQMGQEVILRCVPISNHLYFYWYRQILGQKVEFLVSFYNNEISEKSEIFDDQFSVERPDGSNFTLKIRSTKLEDSAMYFCASSTDRGRSYEQYFGPGTRLTVT.

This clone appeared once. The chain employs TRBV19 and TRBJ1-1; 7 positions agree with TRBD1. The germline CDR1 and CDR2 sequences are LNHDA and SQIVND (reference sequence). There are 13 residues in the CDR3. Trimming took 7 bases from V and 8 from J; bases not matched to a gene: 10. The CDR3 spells CASNRQGLAEAFF. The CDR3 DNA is TGTGCCAGTAATCGACAGGGTCTGGCAGAAGCTTTCTTT.

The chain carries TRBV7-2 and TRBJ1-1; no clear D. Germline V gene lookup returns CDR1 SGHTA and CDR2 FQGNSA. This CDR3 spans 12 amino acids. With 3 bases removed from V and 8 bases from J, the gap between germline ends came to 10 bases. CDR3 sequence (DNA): TGTGCCAGCAGCTTTTTGGATAGCGAAGCTTTCTTT. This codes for CASSFLDSEAFF.

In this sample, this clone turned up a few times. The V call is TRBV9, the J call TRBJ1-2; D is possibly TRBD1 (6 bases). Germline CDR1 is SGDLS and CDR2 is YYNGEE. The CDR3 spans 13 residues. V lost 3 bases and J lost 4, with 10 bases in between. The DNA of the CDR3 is TGTGCCAGCAGCGACCAGGGGCCCTATGGCTACACCTTC. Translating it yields CASSDQGPYGYTF.

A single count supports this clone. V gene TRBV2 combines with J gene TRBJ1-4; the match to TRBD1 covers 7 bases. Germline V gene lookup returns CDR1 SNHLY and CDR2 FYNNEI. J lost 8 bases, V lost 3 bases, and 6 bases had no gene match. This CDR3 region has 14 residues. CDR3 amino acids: CASSEDRWNEKLFF. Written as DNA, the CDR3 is TGTGCCAGCAGTGAGGACAGGTGGAACGAAAAACTGTTTTTT.

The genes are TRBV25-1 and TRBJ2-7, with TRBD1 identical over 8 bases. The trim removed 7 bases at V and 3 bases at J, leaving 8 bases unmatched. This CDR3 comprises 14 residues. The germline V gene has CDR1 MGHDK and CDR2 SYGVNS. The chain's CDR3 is CASTLGTGSYEQYF. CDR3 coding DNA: TGTGCCAGCACCCTCGGGACAGGTAGCTACGAGCAGTACTTC.

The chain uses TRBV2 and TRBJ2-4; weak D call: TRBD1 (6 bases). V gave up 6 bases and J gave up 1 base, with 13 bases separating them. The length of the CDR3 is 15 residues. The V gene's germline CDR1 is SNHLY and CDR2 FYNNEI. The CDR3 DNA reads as TGTGCCAGCAGCTACAGGGACGGCGCCAAAAACATTCAGTACTTC. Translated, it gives CASSYRDGAKNIQYF.

The DNA for the CDR3 is TGTGCTAGTGCCCCGGACAGGAACTATGGCTACACCTTC. Translating it yields CASAPDRNYGYTF. The chain carries TRBV12-5 and TRBJ1-2; 7 bases line up with TRBD1. CDR3 size: 13 residues. CDR1 and CDR2 (germline): LGHNT, FRNRAP. V lost 7 bases, J lost 2 bases, and 4 bases stayed unmatched.

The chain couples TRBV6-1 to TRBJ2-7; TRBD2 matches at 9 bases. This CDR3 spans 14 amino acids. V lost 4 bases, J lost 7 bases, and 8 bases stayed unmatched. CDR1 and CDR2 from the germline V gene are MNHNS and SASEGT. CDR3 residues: CASSVSSGIGEQYF. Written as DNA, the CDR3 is TGTGCCAGCAGTGTGTCTAGCGGGATTGGAGAGCAGTACTTC.

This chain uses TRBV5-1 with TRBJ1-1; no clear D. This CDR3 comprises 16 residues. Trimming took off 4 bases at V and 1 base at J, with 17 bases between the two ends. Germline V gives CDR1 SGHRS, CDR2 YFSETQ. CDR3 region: CASSPTSAGGNTEAFF. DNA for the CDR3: TGCGCCAGCAGCCCTACCTCGGCTGGAGGGAACACTGAAGCTTTCTTT.